The source of this TCR beta chain is a study of cytomegalovirus exposure and HLA in healthy donors (dated by TCRdb to the late 2010s). General notes on the study: In an earlier analysis of approximately 500 of the donors, 250 to 300 Gb of sequence data and approximately 100 million unique TCR beta sequences from about 180 million T cells were reported. In the later analysis, no new phenotypic data were used to find candidate immune exposures; instead, reliance was placed on TCR beta sequences and their occurrence across donors. All discovery cohort repertoires had been generated using a single sequencing platform. Typing coverage varied by locus: roughly 620-640 donors for A, B, C, DRB1 and DQB1; approximately 500 for DQA1; around 570 for DPA1; roughly 450 for DPB1. The study profiled the T cell repertoires of about 720 subjects by immunosequencing and related them to cytomegalovirus serostatus. To predict cytomegalovirus infection status, the study combined high-throughput TCR immunosequencing, statistical association of individual TCRs with disease status, and machine learning. An earlier analysis of 500 to 750 of the donors applied high-throughput TCR beta sequencing to assess whether each TCR beta V gene segment acted as functional or pseudogenic. In addition to the first cohort of 666 subjects, a separate validation cohort of 120 different subjects was used. In a later analysis, previously published TCR beta repertoires from 500 to 750 donors were re-analyzed and high-resolution HLA genotyping was added so that TCR occurrence patterns could be studied. Approximately 300 gigabases of sequencing data and tens of millions of unique TCR sequences were included in an early release covering 550 to 800 HLA-typed donors. Donor age, sex, ethnicity and CMV serostatus were collected together with the repertoire data. HLA typing covered class I and class II loci at four-digit resolution. Genome-wide SNP genotypes for about 55% of the roughly 670 donors were used in a later genetic analysis, which treated that subset as a discovery cohort. The genetic ancestry cluster associated with self-reported Caucasian donors included over 65% of the roughly 400 genotyped donors. Among about 360 genotyped donors of the cohort, an average of around 240,000 unique TCR beta nucleotide sequences were sequenced per donor, roughly a sixth of them non-productive. The study aimed to test whether signatures of past pathogen exposure could be identified by cataloging public T cell receptors. A handful of DR-DQ haplotypes were handled as single units for association and clustering because linkage in the cohort was strong.

Summary of the overall study and its limitations: A later genetic analysis reported fewer N-insertions in productive TCRs among donors in an Asian-associated ancestry cluster than the roughly 690-donor mean. Because some donors lacked HLA typing at each locus, the association tests relied only on the typed subset. In a later analysis, HLA-associated TCR beta chains showed more clonal expansion and lower generation probabilities than non-associated chains that were equally common. Roughly uniform sequencing depth across donors was assumed in presence/absence analyses, although this assumption may not hold. Because counts were too low, roughly 18 rarely observed V segments, including chromosome 9 orphons, were left out of the earlier analysis of some 640 of the donors. In the study, some 160 TCR beta chains were listed as associated with cytomegalovirus. A further reported finding was that TCR beta sequences accurately predicted the HLA-A and HLA-B alleles for most subjects in the first cohort. The sequencing pipeline was judged likely to have produced a cluster of highly shared sequence variants as a technical artifact. Linkage disequilibrium might explain the correlated functional status among segregating V segments, but an unknown experimental factor could not be ruled out. A later analysis found that most CMV-associated TCR beta chains appeared HLA-restricted, with HLA associations seemingly driven largely by CMV exposure. An association between a missense DCLRE1C variant and V-gene and J-gene trimming of TCR beta chains was found in a later genetic analysis and replicated in an independent cohort. Broadly in line with IMGT annotations, most TCR beta V segments showed up in productive rearrangements about 87% or about 30% of the time in an earlier analysis of several hundred of the donors. In a later analysis, several top co-occurrence clusters were reported to appear linked to parvovirus B19, influenza, CMV and Epstein-Barr virus. According to the authors, the approach could potentially be generalized to other disease states and immunological phenotypes. In vitro tests confirmed that a few of the cytomegalovirus-associated TCR beta chains recognize cytomegalovirus antigens. Cytomegalovirus status was reported to be diagnosed by the classifier with high specificity and sensitivity in both the original and validation cohorts. Assigning TCR associations to individual alleles was difficult when HLA alleles, especially DR and DQ, strongly co-occurred. While some public TCRs were present in many individuals, most TCR sequences turned up only very rarely across donors. Only TCR beta chains were sequenced in this cohort, and the absence of alpha or paired-chain data limited detectable features. Some IMGT-functional V segments, including TRBV6-2 and TRBV6-3, could not be distinguished by the 87-base-pair reads and were therefore excluded. CMV serostatus was the only immune exposure information available for the cohort. At a false discovery rate of 0.05, a later analysis linked 15,000 to 20,000 TCR beta sequences to specific HLA alleles. A later analysis found that TCR association rates varied across HLA loci, with DRB1 alleles showing the most associated TCRs and HLA-C alleles the fewest.

The CDR3 starts with the cysteine, ends with the phenylalanine, and has 12 residues. Just the 36-base CDR3 DNA is kept, in frame starting at base 1. CDR1 MNHNY and CDR2 SVGAGI are derived from the germline V gene (reference sequence). Trimming at the junction amounts to 4 bases on V and 7 bases on J, and the germline ends lie 5 bases apart. About this clone: The antigen this receptor binds is unknown. Base qualities are not at hand, and no much larger clone is one base apart.

In total, 600 or so healthy bone marrow donors made up the cohort. At the time of sampling, every cohort member was nominally healthy, though immune exposures that went unrecorded were likely present. The donor tested CMV seronegative, placing the donor among the 350 or so seronegative members of the cohort. A peripheral blood sample was provided by each donor, and peripheral blood mononuclear cells were used for TCR beta sequencing. The Qiagen DNeasy Blood Extraction Kit was used to extract genomic DNA from the blood cell samples. Library generation was performed with the immunoSEQ multiplex PCR assay. A mixture of 60 forward primers for TCR Vbeta segments and 13 reverse primers for TCR Jbeta segments was used in the multiplex PCR. The CDR3 region of rearranged TCR beta genes was amplified from genomic DNA with a multiplex PCR assay. The Illumina HiSeq System was used to sequence the amplified TCR beta libraries as 87-base-pair reads. The study's own analysis went as follows. A later analysis counted about 76 million unique TCR beta chains across the 666 repertoires, and roughly 11 million of these chains were shared by at least two donors. Raw reads were error-corrected and collapsed into unique sequences by a nearest-neighbor algorithm in which closely related sequences were merged to remove PCR and sequencing errors. To assign V, D and J gene segments, CDR3 sequences were aligned to IMGT reference sequences. For a sequence to be retained, at least a six-nucleotide match to both a V gene segment and a J gene segment was required. A rearrangement counted as productive if the CDR3 had no stop codons and remained in frame with V and J, and every other rearrangement counted as non-productive. CDR3 was defined according to IMGT convention as the region running from the second conserved V-encoded cysteine to the conserved J-encoded phenylalanine. The earlier analysis of roughly 590 of the donors excluded any sequence lacking an unambiguous match to a single V gene segment. In an earlier analysis of about 590 of the donors, a V segment was called functional when productive rearrangements were above 56.7%, and segregating when the standard deviation between donors exceeded 5%. A statistical classification framework was built for diagnosing cytomegalovirus status from the catalog of TCR beta chain sequences. In a later analysis, V and J genes were assigned by comparing TCR nucleotide sequences against IMGT/GENE-DB human TR gene sequences. Using the TCRdist pipeline, a later analysis assigned CDR3 sequences along with most-parsimonious VDJ recombination scenarios. In a later analysis, each TCR beta chain was defined by its CDR3 amino acid sequence together with its V-gene family, and reads lacking a unique V-gene family were excluded. In a later analysis, 500 to 700 highly shared, low-generation-probability nucleotide sequences were removed to address suspected cross-contamination and a sequencing artifact. For each public chain, a later analysis derived a clonal expansion index from normalized ranks of inferred template counts within each repertoire. In a later analysis, generation probabilities were computed with a VDJ recombination model fitted to out-of-frame rearrangements, and the resulting probabilities were checked against IGoR. In a later analysis, hypergeometric tests were used to score TCR-TCR, TCR-HLA and TCR-CMV co-occurrence, with a repertoire-size bias correction applied to TCR pairs. A later analysis estimated false discovery rates by permuting HLA or CMV assignments 20 times. In a later analysis, co-occurring TCRs were grouped using DBSCAN, with TCRdist sequence similarity added in when clustering inside HLA-allele-positive subsets. Co-occurrence clustering excluded repertoires with fewer than 30,000 or more than 120,000 public chains, plus five with anomalous nucleotide sharing. Drawn from immuneACCESS, this table holds only the in-frame rearrangements with V and J called that TCRdb kept. Clones are partly lost; checked studies trace under half to an unresolved V gene and leave the rest unexplained. The D gene and trimming were derived from the DNA, and the V and J assignments and clone size from that table. Within this sample are 90,000 to 130,000 clones, with more than 75% of them counted one time only. The biggest ten clones account for more than 1.5% of the sample.

The sequenced sample consisted of PBMCs. The V and J genes are TRBV6-6 and TRBJ1-6, with no confidently assigned D gene. The source is a man in his forties or fifties in good health and CMV-seronegative. The CDR3 is CASSFMNSPLHF. The bases read TGTGCCAGCAGTTTCATGAATTCACCCCTCCACTTT.